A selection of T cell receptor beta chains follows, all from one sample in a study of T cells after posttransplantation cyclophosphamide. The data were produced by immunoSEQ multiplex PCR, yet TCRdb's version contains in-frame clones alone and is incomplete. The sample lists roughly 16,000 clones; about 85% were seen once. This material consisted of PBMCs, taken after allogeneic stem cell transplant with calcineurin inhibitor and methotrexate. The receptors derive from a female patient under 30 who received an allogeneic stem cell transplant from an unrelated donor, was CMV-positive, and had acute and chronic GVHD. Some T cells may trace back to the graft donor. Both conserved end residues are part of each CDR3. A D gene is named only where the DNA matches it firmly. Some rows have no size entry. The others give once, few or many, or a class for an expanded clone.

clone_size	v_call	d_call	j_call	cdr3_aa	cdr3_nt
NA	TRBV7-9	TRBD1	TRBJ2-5	CASSSSRDRGRGTQYF	TGTGCCAGCAGCTCCAGTCGGGACAGGGGGCGGGGGACCCAGTACTTC
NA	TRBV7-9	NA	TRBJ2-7	CASSLAGQGLHEQYF	TGTGCCAGCAGCTTAGCGGGCCAGGGGTTGCACGAGCAGTACTTC
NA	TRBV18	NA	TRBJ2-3	CASSPKTGTDTQYF	TGTGCCAGCTCACCAAAAACGGGCACAGATACGCAGTATTTT
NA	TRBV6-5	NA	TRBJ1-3	CASRRGGISGNTIYF	TGTGCCAGCAGGCGCGGGGGGATCTCTGGAAACACCATATATTTT
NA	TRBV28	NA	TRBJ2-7	CASNTPGEWAYEQYF	TGTGCCAGCAATACACCAGGGGAATGGGCCTACGAGCAGTACTTC
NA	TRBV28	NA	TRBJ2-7	CASSPRLVSYEQYF	TGTGCCAGCAGTCCCCGGCTAGTAAGCTACGAGCAGTACTTC
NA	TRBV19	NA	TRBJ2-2	CASAGVTGELFF	TGTGCCAGCGCAGGGGTGACCGGGGAGCTGTTTTTT
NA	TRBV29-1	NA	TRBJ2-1	CSAKARVDEQFF	TGCAGCGCCAAAGCACGGGTCGATGAGCAGTTCTTC
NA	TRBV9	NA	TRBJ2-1	CASSVAGASYNEQFF	TGTGCCAGCAGCGTAGCAGGTGCCTCTTACAATGAGCAGTTCTTC
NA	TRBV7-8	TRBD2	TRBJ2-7	CASSVGLALTYEQYF	TGTGCCAGCAGCGTGGGACTAGCGCTTACCTACGAGCAGTACTTC
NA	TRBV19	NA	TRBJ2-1	CASTIGRGNEQFF	TGTGCCAGTACCATAGGCCGGGGAAATGAGCAGTTCTTC
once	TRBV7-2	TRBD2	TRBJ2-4	CASSSPGGKNIQYF	TGTGCCAGCAGCTCCCCGGGGGGAAAAAACATTCAGTACTTC